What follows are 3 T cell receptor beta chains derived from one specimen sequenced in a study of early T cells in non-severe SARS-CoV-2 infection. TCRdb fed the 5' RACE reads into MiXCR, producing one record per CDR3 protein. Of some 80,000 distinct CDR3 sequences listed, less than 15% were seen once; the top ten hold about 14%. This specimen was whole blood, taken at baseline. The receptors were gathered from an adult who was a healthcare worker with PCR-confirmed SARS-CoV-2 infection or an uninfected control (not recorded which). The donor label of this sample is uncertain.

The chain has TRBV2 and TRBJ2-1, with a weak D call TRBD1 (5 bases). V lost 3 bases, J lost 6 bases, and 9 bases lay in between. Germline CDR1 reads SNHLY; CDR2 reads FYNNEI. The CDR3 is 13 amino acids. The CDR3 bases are TGTGCCAGCAGTGACACAGGAATCAATGAGCAGTTCTTC. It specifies CASSDTGINEQFF.

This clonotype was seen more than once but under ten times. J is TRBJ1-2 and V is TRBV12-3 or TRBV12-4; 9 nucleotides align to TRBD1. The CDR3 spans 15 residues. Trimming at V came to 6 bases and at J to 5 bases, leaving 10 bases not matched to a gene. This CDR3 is CASSQTQGASYGYTF. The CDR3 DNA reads TGTGCCAGCAGCCAAACACAGGGGGCATCGTATGGCTACACCTTC.

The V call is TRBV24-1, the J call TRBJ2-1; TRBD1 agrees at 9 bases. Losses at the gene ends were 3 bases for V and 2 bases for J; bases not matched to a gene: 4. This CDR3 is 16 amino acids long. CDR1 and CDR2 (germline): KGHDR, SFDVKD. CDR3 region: CATSDPGTGTYNEQFF. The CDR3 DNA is TGTGCCACCAGTGATCCCGGGACAGGGACCTACAATGAGCAGTTCTTC.